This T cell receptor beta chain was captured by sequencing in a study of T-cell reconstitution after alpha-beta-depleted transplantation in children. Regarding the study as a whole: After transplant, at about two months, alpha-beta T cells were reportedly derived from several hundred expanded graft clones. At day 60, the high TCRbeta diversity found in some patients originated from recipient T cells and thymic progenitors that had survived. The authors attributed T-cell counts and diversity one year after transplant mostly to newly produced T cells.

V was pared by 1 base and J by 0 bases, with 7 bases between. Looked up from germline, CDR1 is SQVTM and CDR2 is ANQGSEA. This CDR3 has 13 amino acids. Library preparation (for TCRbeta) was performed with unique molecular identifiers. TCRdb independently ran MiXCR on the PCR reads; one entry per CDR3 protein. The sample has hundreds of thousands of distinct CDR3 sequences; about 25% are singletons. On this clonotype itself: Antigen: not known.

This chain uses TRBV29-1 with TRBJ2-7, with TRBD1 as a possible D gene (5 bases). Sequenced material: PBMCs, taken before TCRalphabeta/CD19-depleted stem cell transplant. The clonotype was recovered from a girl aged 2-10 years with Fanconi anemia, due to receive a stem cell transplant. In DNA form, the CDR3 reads TGCAGCGTTGAAGTCACAGGCTCCTACGAGCAGTACTTC. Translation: CSVEVTGSYEQYF.